Listed below are T cell receptor beta chains from one sample, sequenced in a study of early T cells in non-severe SARS-CoV-2 infection. TCRdb ran MiXCR on the 5' RACE reads and lists one entry per CDR3 protein. The table has over 75,000 distinct CDR3 sequences, 15% seen once. Source material: whole blood. These receptors were obtained from an adult who was a healthcare worker with PCR-confirmed SARS-CoV-2 infection or an uninfected control (not recorded which). Each CDR3 is given with its conserved first and last residue. Clone size is not always given. Where it is, it says once, few, many or a class for expanded clones.

v_call: TRBV20-1; clone_size: -; j_call: TRBJ2-2; cdr3_aa: CSAVQIAGGPDGELFF
v_call: TRBV19; clone_size: few; j_call: TRBJ2-2; cdr3_aa: CASSMTGVRELFF
v_call: TRBV18; clone_size: few; j_call: TRBJ2-7; cdr3_aa: CASSPNRGEQYF
v_call: TRBV14; clone_size: -; j_call: TRBJ2-3; cdr3_aa: CASSVQGAPTDTQYF
v_call: TRBV15; clone_size: few; j_call: TRBJ2-7; cdr3_aa: CATSGRPDRGDEQYF
v_call: TRBV7-9; clone_size: -; j_call: TRBJ1-1; cdr3_aa: CASSYDSNTEAFF
v_call: TRBV2; clone_size: few; j_call: TRBJ1-2; cdr3_aa: CASSGRGPYGYTF
v_call: TRBV30; clone_size: few; j_call: TRBJ2-1; cdr3_aa: CAWSGLAGSSYNEQFF
v_call: TRBV7-2; clone_size: -; j_call: TRBJ2-6; cdr3_aa: CASSLALPGFWSGANVLTF
v_call: TRBV28; clone_size: many; j_call: TRBJ1-6; cdr3_aa: CASGQGNSPLHF
v_call: TRBV11-1; clone_size: many; j_call: TRBJ2-1; cdr3_aa: CASSLVGNEQFF
v_call: TRBV7-3; clone_size: few; j_call: TRBJ2-1; cdr3_aa: CASSKYRSNGEQFF
v_call: TRBV3-1; clone_size: few; j_call: TRBJ2-5; cdr3_aa: CASSPTWAPQETQYF
v_call: TRBV19; clone_size: few; j_call: TRBJ2-1; cdr3_aa: CASRTSGGHNEQFF
v_call: TRBV7-2; clone_size: many; j_call: TRBJ1-2; cdr3_aa: CASSLTSSEIGYTF
v_call: TRBV7-2; clone_size: few; j_call: TRBJ2-7; cdr3_aa: CASSPFHSGSYEQYF
v_call: TRBV5-1; clone_size: -; j_call: TRBJ1-2; cdr3_aa: CASSLGKWGAGYGYTF
v_call: TRBV12-3/TRBV12-4; clone_size: -; j_call: TRBJ2-3; cdr3_aa: CASSPLAGATQYF
v_call: TRBV11-2; clone_size: -; j_call: TRBJ1-3; cdr3_aa: CASCPGQGANTIYF
v_call: TRBV28; clone_size: -; j_call: TRBJ1-2; cdr3_aa: CASSLLTGGYGYTF
v_call: TRBV12-3/TRBV12-4; clone_size: -; j_call: TRBJ2-7; cdr3_aa: CASTIGALDEQYF
v_call: TRBV12-3/TRBV12-4; clone_size: -; j_call: TRBJ1-1; cdr3_aa: CASSLARGTEAFF
v_call: TRBV3-1; clone_size: many; j_call: TRBJ1-2; cdr3_aa: CASSQASYGYTF
v_call: TRBV6-6; clone_size: -; j_call: TRBJ1-5; cdr3_aa: CASSYVGGNQPQHF
v_call: TRBV7-9; clone_size: few; j_call: -; cdr3_aa: CASSQGLTQYF
v_call: TRBV12-2; clone_size: many; j_call: TRBJ2-7; cdr3_aa: CASRLAFSGRSEQYF
v_call: TRBV6-1; clone_size: few; j_call: TRBJ2-4; cdr3_aa: CASSEGVLAKNIQYF
v_call: TRBV11-2; clone_size: -; j_call: TRBJ2-3; cdr3_aa: CASSLAPFTDTQYF
v_call: TRBV20-1; clone_size: -; j_call: TRBJ2-1; cdr3_aa: CSASSLAGGVSEQFF
v_call: TRBV18; clone_size: -; j_call: TRBJ2-7; cdr3_aa: CASSPGGRPYEQYF
v_call: TRBV5-1; clone_size: -; j_call: TRBJ2-5; cdr3_aa: CASSLIGLGETQYF